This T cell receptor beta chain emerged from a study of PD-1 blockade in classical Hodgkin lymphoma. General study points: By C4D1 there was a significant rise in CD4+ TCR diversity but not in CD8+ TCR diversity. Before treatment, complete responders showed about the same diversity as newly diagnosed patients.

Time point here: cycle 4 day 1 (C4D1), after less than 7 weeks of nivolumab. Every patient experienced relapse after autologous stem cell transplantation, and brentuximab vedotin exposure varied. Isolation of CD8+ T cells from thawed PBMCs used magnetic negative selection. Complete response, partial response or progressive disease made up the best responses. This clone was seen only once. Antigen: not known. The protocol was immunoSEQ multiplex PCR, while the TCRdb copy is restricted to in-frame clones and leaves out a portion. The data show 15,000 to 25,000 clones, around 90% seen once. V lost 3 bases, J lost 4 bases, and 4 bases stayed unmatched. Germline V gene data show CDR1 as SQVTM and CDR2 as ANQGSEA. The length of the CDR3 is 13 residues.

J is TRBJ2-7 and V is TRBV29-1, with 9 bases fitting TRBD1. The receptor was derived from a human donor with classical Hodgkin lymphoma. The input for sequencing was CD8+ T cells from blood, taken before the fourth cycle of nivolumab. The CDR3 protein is CSVETDRGYEQYF. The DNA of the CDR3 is TGCAGCGTTGAGACGGACAGGGGTTACGAGCAGTACTTC.